The 14 T cell receptor beta chains in this list originate from one sample, sequenced in a study of monozygotic twins with inflammatory bowel disease. Reprocessing the 5' RACE reads, TCRdb reports a single entry for every CDR3 protein and omits DNA. Recorded for this sample: around 140,000 distinct CDR3 sequences. Material: blood. These receptors all come from a human donor with ulcerative colitis or Crohn's disease, or a healthy co-twin of an affected twin (not recorded which).

The chain couples TRBV11-2 to TRBJ2-2; no DNA is available, so the TRBD1 call from TCRdb remains unchecked. CDR3 length: 15 amino acids. Germline values: CDR1 SGHAT, CDR2 FQNNGV. CDR3 sequence: CASSLGGDSTGELFF.

The chain combines TRBV12-3 or TRBV12-4 with TRBJ1-1; as DNA is missing, the TRBD1 call by TCRdb cannot be tested. This CDR3 region has 13 residues. The CDR3 loop is CASSLRGHTEAFF.

The chain couples TRBV12-3 or TRBV12-4 to TRBJ2-5; TCRdb reports TRBD2, a call that lacks DNA to check it against. The CDR3 runs to 16 residues. CDR3 residues: CASSSTSLNLKETQYF.

The gene calls are TRBV20-1 and TRBJ2-7; lacking DNA, the TRBD2 call made by TCRdb goes unchecked. The CDR3 loop spans 13 amino acids. CDR1 and CDR2 from the germline V gene are DFQATT and SNEGSKA (reference sequence). Here the CDR3 reads CSASPSGRYEQYF.

The chain links TRBV12-3 or TRBV12-4 to TRBJ1-1; the D gene TCRdb calls, TRBD1, cannot be checked with no DNA. The CDR3 loop spans 13 amino acids. CDR3 sequence: CASSATLPLEAFF.

The rearrangement uses TRBV5-1 and TRBJ2-7; as DNA is missing, the TRBD1 call by TCRdb cannot be tested. The CDR3 is 15 residues long. CDR1 is SGHRS, CDR2 YFSETQ, per germline. Here the CDR3 reads CASSLVGTASYEQYF. Looking up the rest from reference TRBV5-1 and TRBJ2-7 gives the full variable domain: KAGVTQTPRYLIKTRGQQVTLSCSPISGHRSVSWYQQTPGQGLQFLFEYFSETQRNKGNFPGRFSGRQFSNSRSEMNVSTLELGDSALYLCASSLVGTASYEQYFGPGTRLTVT.

The V call is TRBV28, the J call TRBJ1-2; TCRdb calls TRBD1, which cannot be checked without DNA. The CDR3 length is 12 residues. The V gene's germline CDR1 is MDHEN and CDR2 SYDVKM. Here the CDR3 reads CASRAGVYGYTF.

The chain joins TRBV20-1 to TRBJ1-5. The germline gives CDR1 DFQATT, CDR2 SNEGSKA (reference sequence). This CDR3 has 13 residues. The CDR3 region is CSASEASNQPQHF.

This chain links TRBV20-1 with TRBJ2-5; there is no DNA to check the TCRdb D call of TRBD1. This CDR3 is 14 amino acids long. From germline, CDR1 is DFQATT and CDR2 SNEGSKA (reference sequence). CDR3 protein: CSANQQGSRETQYF.

This sequence joins TRBV20-1 and TRBJ2-2; TCRdb selects TRBD1, and the lack of DNA leaves this call unchecked. Germline CDR1 is DFQATT and CDR2 is SNEGSKA (reference sequence). The CDR3 consists of 15 residues. CDR3 residues: CSARVQDRVAGELFF.

The V and J genes are TRBV12-3 or TRBV12-4 and TRBJ1-6; TCRdb indicates TRBD1, and absent DNA this call remains unverified. This CDR3 comprises 14 residues. The CDR3 protein is CASSPALTGSPLHF.

The V and J genes are TRBV7-2 and TRBJ2-1; TCRdb outputs TRBD1, but without DNA this stays unchecked. The CDR3 is 14 amino acids. Per the germline V gene, CDR1 is SGHTA and CDR2 is FQGNSA. CDR3 sequence: CASSLVGVGNEQFF.

The chain has TRBV28 and TRBJ2-7; as DNA is missing, the TRBD1 call by TCRdb cannot be tested. CDR3 length: 15 residues. CDR1 and CDR2 from the germline V gene are MDHEN and SYDVKM. The CDR3 protein is CASSRGGAGSYEQYF.

The genes are TRBV5-1 and TRBJ1-1; TCRdb calls TRBD1, which cannot be checked without DNA. The CDR3 is 15 amino acids. CDR1 is SGHRS and CDR2 is YFSETQ in the germline V gene. The CDR3 loop reads CASSLDRGMNTEAFF.